This is a list of T cell receptor beta chains from one sample in a study of blood T cell repertoires in COVID-19. Profiled with immunoSEQ multiplex PCR; TCRdb holds only in-frame clones, not every one. The table shows some 250,000 clones, with 86% occurring only once. Sequencing was carried out using peripheral blood. The receptors were gathered from a man younger than 45 who had recovered from COVID-19. CDR3s include the opening cysteine and the closing phenylalanine or tryptophan. Some rows mark clone size as missing; the rest say once, few, many or name a class of expanded clone.

clone size	J gene	V gene	CDR3 length	CDR3 protein
.	TRBJ2-2	TRBV7-7	18	CASSLRVATGGTSGELFF
.	TRBJ2-7	TRBV4-1	19	CASSQPWEKQPKGGYEQYF
.	TRBJ2-2	TRBV5-1	14	CASSLGENTGELFF
.	TRBJ2-2	TRBV3-1/TRBV3-2	19	CASSQEPPAGAVHTGELFF
.	TRBJ1-4	TRBV9	16	CASSGGHREYNEKLFF
once	TRBJ2-5	TRBV24-1	17	CATSDIPATGTTATQYF
.	TRBJ1-4	TRBV5-4	15	CASSAGQGPDEKLFF
.	TRBJ2-7	TRBV30	11	CAWRIAYEQYF
once	TRBJ2-7	TRBV5-6	16	CASSTWTGTISYEQYF
few	TRBJ1-1	TRBV30	15	CAWSVLTGGNTEAFF
.	TRBJ1-5	TRBV19	13	CASTDIGGQPQHF
.	TRBJ1-2	TRBV29-1	8	CSVDGGLF
.	TRBJ2-1	TRBV10-1	17	CASSHLKETGAPNEQFF
.	TRBJ2-1	TRBV5-6	16	CASSLAERSSYNEQFF
.	TRBJ2-1	TRBV29-1	11	CSVEESVERVF
.	TRBJ2-7	TRBV19	14	CASSAWDKTYEQYF
.	TRBJ2-3	TRBV13	15	CASYGAGEPTDTQYF
.	TRBJ2-7	TRBV27	16	CASSPRLDRGSYEQYF
.	TRBJ1-5	TRBV3-1/TRBV3-2	13	CASSQALNQPQHF
.	TRBJ2-5	TRBV7-6	16	CASSSYAPPQGETQYF
.	TRBJ1-2	TRBV24-1	15	CATSESNRDGYGYTF
.	TRBJ2-1	TRBV19	14	CATERGGEVNEQFF
.	TRBJ1-5	TRBV7-8	12	CASSSLEPPQHF
once	TRBJ1-1	TRBV27	14	CASSTWGGNTEAFF
.	TRBJ2-5	TRBV7-9	16	CASSQGVDSLQETQYF
.	TRBJ2-5	TRBV30	13	CAWSKSGGETQYF
.	TRBJ1-5	TRBV5-8	13	CASSFAFREPQHF
.	TRBJ1-1	TRBV6-5	13	CASSYEGGTEAFF
.	TRBJ2-7	TRBV2	16	CASTGLLRGQPLEQYF